This is a list of T cell receptor beta chains from one sample in a study of CD8 T cells in ankylosing spondylitis. TCRdb re-called the 5' RACE reads with MiXCR, one entry per CDR3 protein. The sample shows 36,000 or so distinct CDR3 sequences, 5.5% to 7.5% of them seen only once. The specimen sequenced was blood, either unsorted or a sorted T cell fraction (not recorded which). These receptors originate from a male donor with ankylosing spondylitis or in good health (not recorded which). Both conserved end residues are part of each CDR3. A D gene is named only where the DNA matches it firmly. Clone size is stated in some rows and not others, as once, few, many or a class when expanded.

cdr3_nt cdr3_aa d_call clone_size j_call v_call
TGTGCCAGCAGCTTAGTGGGTGAGCAGTACTTC CASSLVGEQYF . many TRBJ2-7 TRBV7-8
TGTGCCAGCAGCTTAGATTACCTATCAGGGAATGGCTACACCTTC CASSLDYLSGNGYTF . many TRBJ1-2 TRBV7-2
TGCGCCAGCAGCTCGGACCCTACCCAGGGCCTCTACGAGCAGTACTTC CASSSDPTQGLYEQYF . many TRBJ2-7 TRBV5-1
TGTGCCAGCGGCGACATACAAGAGACCCAGTACTTC CASGDIQETQYF . many TRBJ2-5 TRBV25-1
TGCAGCGTTGCTGGACAGGGGGCGAGGACAGATACGCAGTATTTT CSVAGQGARTDTQYF TRBD1 . TRBJ2-3 TRBV29-1
TGCGCCAGCAGCGTTAGCGGGAGTTCCTACAATGAGCAGTTCTTC CASSVSGSSYNEQFF TRBD2 many TRBJ2-1 TRBV5-1
TGCGCCAGCGGCGCAATGACAGGGGGCGCGGAGACCCAGTACTTC CASGAMTGGAETQYF TRBD1 many TRBJ2-5 TRBV5-1
TGTGCCAGCAGTTTAGGACTAGCGGGAGGAGACAAGTTCTTC CASSLGLAGGDKFF TRBD2 many TRBJ2-1 TRBV28
TGTGCCAGCAGGCAGACAGGGGGCACGAATGAGCAGTTCTTC CASRQTGGTNEQFF TRBD1 many TRBJ2-1 TRBV3-1
TGTGCCAGCAGCCAATGGACCAGTAGCACAGATACGCAGTATTTT CASSQWTSSTDTQYF . few TRBJ2-3 TRBV11-2
TGTGCCAGCAGCTTGGCACAGGGGACGCCCTACGAGCAGTACTTC CASSLAQGTPYEQYF TRBD1 many TRBJ2-7 TRBV7-6
TGTGCCAGCAGTTTGGGTGGCGACGGGGACATACCCCTCCACTTT CASSLGGDGDIPLHF . many TRBJ1-6 TRBV28
TGTGCCAGCAGTTTGCGGCGGGACTATGGCTACACCTTC CASSLRRDYGYTF . many TRBJ1-2 TRBV6-6
TGTGCCAGCAGTTTATTGCGGGGCACCTACAATGAGCAGTTCTTC CASSLLRGTYNEQFF . many TRBJ2-1 TRBV28
TGCGCCAGCAGCTTAGGACAGGGCACCTATGGCTACACCTTC CASSLGQGTYGYTF TRBD1 many TRBJ1-2 TRBV5-1
TGCGCCAGCAGATCCGACCCGGGACAGGGGTATTCAGAGCAGTACTTC CASRSDPGQGYSEQYF TRBD1 few TRBJ2-7 TRBV5-1
TGTGCCAGCAGCGTAGACTCAAGCTCCTACAATGAGCAGTTCTTC CASSVDSSSYNEQFF . many TRBJ2-1 TRBV5-4
TGCGCCAGCAGCCAAGATCCTACGGAAACAAATCAGCCCCAGCATTTT CASSQDPTETNQPQHF . many TRBJ1-5 TRBV4-1
TGTGCCAGCAGTTTCCTCAATGAGCAGTTCTTC CASSFLNEQFF . many TRBJ2-1 TRBV27
TGTGCCAGCAGTGGGTCATTCCCGGCTAGCAAACTAGGTATGGGTTATGGGGCGTTCTTC CASSGSFPASKLGMGYGAFF . many TRBJ2-1 TRBV27
TGCGCCAGCAGCCAAGGTTATGAGCAGTTCTTC CASSQGYEQFF . many TRBJ2-1 TRBV4-1
TGTGCCAGCAGCGTACGGGTGCTCGGGGACGAGCAGTACTTC CASSVRVLGDEQYF . medium-sized TRBJ2-7 TRBV9